Listed below are T cell receptor beta chains from one sample, sequenced in a study of human T cells and chemical hapten exposure. From the RACE reads, TCRdb called clonotypes with MiXCR, one entry per CDR3 protein. The sample lists about 89,000 distinct CDR3 sequences, roughly 11% occurring once. The material sequenced was whole blood, taken in connection with sensitization to the hapten diphenylcyclopropenone (DPC). The receptors were gathered from a man aged 40-49 years with alopecia areata. Some clones in this sample may be carry-over from other donors' samples. CDR3s include the opening cysteine and the closing phenylalanine or tryptophan. The D gene is left open where the match is weak. A row's size may be missing; if present it is once, few, many or a size class.

few	TRBV5-4	TRBJ1-2	-	CASSLEGDYGYTF	TGTGCCAGCAGCTTGGAAGGAGACTATGGCTACACCTTC
few	TRBV12-3/TRBV12-4	TRBJ1-5	-	CASSFGSSNQPQHF	TGTGCCAGCAGTTTCGGATCTAGCAATCAGCCCCAGCATTTT
many	TRBV24-1	TRBJ1-4	-	CATSDSLGEKLFF	TGTGCCACCAGTGACAGCCTCGGGGAAAAACTGTTTTTT
many	TRBV7-2	TRBJ1-3	-	CASSSTENTIYF	TGTGCCAGCAGCTCCACCGAAAACACCATATATTTT
-	TRBV11-1	TRBJ2-6	-	CASSLSPSGAGANVLTF	TGTGCCAGCAGCTTAAGCCCGTCGGGGGCCGGGGCCAACGTCCTGACTTTC
many	TRBV3-1	TRBJ2-5	-	CASSQGEAQYF	TGTGCCAGCAGCCAAGGGGAAGCCCAGTACTTC
-	TRBV30	TRBJ1-2	-	CAWSFQINYGYTF	TGTGCCTGGAGTTTTCAAATTAACTATGGCTACACCTTC
-	TRBV7-6	TRBJ1-5	TRBD1	CASSAGQAPNQPQHF	TGTGCCAGCAGCGCGGGACAGGCGCCCAATCAGCCCCAGCATTTT
many	TRBV6-5	TRBJ1-2	-	CASSTPRVFGYGYTF	TGTGCCAGCAGTACACCCAGGGTCTTCGGCTATGGCTACACCTTC
many	TRBV28	TRBJ2-5	TRBD2	CASRVTSGSSETQYF	TGTGCCAGCAGGGTAACTAGCGGGAGTTCAGAGACCCAGTACTTC
-	TRBV7-3	TRBJ1-1	-	CASSLTGAYTEAFF	TGTGCCAGCAGCTTAACCGGAGCCTACACTGAAGCTTTCTTT
few	TRBV29-1	TRBJ2-1	TRBD2	CSVARSGIGGEQFF	TGCAGCGTCGCAAGAAGCGGGATAGGAGGTGAGCAGTTCTTC
many	TRBV6-5	TRBJ2-3	TRBD2	CASSYSGGGGPDTQYF	TGTGCCAGCAGTTATTCAGGCGGGGGGGGCCCAGATACGCAGTATTTT
-	TRBV7-3	TRBJ1-6	TRBD1	CASSLGADRSNSPLHF	TGTGCCAGCAGCTTAGGAGCGGACAGGAGTAATTCACCCCTCCACTTT
-	TRBV28	TRBJ2-1	TRBD2	CASTALAGGGEQFF	TGTGCCAGCACCGCACTAGCGGGAGGGGGTGAGCAGTTCTTC
few	TRBV28	TRBJ2-5	TRBD1	CASSPKTGTGTWVTQYF	TGTGCCAGCAGCCCAAAAACCGGGACAGGGACCTGGGTGACCCAGTACTTC
-	TRBV27	TRBJ1-1	TRBD1	CASSTTGRTEAFF	TGTGCCAGCAGCACGACAGGGCGGACTGAAGCTTTCTTT
-	TRBV28	TRBJ1-5	-	CASSLDFLGQGNQPQHF	TGTGCCAGCAGTTTGGATTTTTTGGGACAAGGCAATCAGCCCCAGCATTTT
many	TRBV19	TRBJ1-5	-	CASRQGRGSNQPQHF	TGTGCCAGTAGGCAGGGGAGGGGTAGCAATCAGCCCCAGCATTTT
-	TRBV12-3/TRBV12-4	TRBJ2-3	TRBD2	CASRRAGASTDTQYF	TGTGCCAGCAGGCGAGCGGGGGCTAGCACAGATACGCAGTATTTT
-	TRBV6-5	TRBJ1-5	-	CASSYSWTVNSNQPQHF	TGTGCCAGCAGTTACTCATGGACAGTTAATAGCAATCAGCCCCAGCATTTT
few	TRBV6-1	TRBJ2-1	-	CASSEALLNEQFF	TGTGCCAGCAGTGAAGCGCTTCTGAATGAGCAGTTCTTC
many	TRBV10-3	TRBJ2-5	-	CAISELPRNSFETQYF	TGTGCCATCAGTGAGCTCCCGAGAAACAGCTTTGAGACCCAGTACTTC
-	TRBV29-1	TRBJ1-2	TRBD1	CSVQGAPLDYGYTF	TGCAGCGTACAGGGGGCGCCGCTCGACTATGGCTACACCTTC
-	TRBV13	TRBJ2-1	TRBD2	CASSFTSGSSYNEQFF	TGTGCCAGCAGCTTTACTAGCGGAAGCTCCTACAATGAGCAGTTCTTC
-	TRBV4-2	TRBJ1-1	-	CASSQEARGGTEAFF	TGTGCCAGCAGCCAAGAGGCACGGGGGGGCACTGAAGCTTTCTTT
few	TRBV12-3/TRBV12-4	TRBJ2-2	-	CASTPPGVNTGELFF	TGTGCCAGCACCCCCCCAGGGGTGAACACCGGGGAGCTGTTTTTT
few	TRBV6-2/TRBV6-3	TRBJ1-5	-	CASSYSRRGATLSNQPQHF	TGTGCCAGCAGTTACTCTCGTCGGGGGGCTACCCTTAGCAATCAGCCCCAGCATTTT
few	TRBV29-1	TRBJ2-5	-	CSVVFNQETQYF	TGCAGCGTTGTGTTTAACCAAGAGACCCAGTACTTC
many	TRBV28	TRBJ1-6	TRBD1	CASSPGGYRDSPLHF	TGTGCCAGCAGTCCAGGGGGTTACCGGGATTCACCCCTCCACTTT
few	TRBV6-2/TRBV6-3	TRBJ2-3	-	CASSYSRTRDTQYF	TGTGCCAGCAGTTACTCCAGGACTCGAGATACGCAGTATTTT
many	TRBV2	TRBJ1-1	-	CASSEAVQNTEAFF	TGTGCCAGCAGTGAAGCAGTACAGAACACTGAAGCTTTCTTT
-	TRBV5-4	TRBJ2-3	TRBD2	CASSLEVGGPPDTQYF	TGTGCCAGCAGCTTGGAGGTGGGAGGGCCGCCAGATACGCAGTATTTT
-	TRBV24-1	TRBJ2-2	TRBD1	CATSRGQATGELFF	TGTGCCACCAGTAGGGGACAGGCCACCGGGGAGCTGTTTTTT
-	TRBV2	TRBJ1-1	-	CASRQGVNTEAFF	TGTGCCAGCAGGCAGGGCGTGAACACTGAAGCTTTCTTT
many	TRBV4-1	TRBJ2-3	-	CASSQDPTPLTDTQYF	TGCGCCAGCAGCCAAGACCCGACCCCCCTCACAGATACGCAGTATTTT
few	TRBV5-4	TRBJ2-7	-	CASSFLGADEQYF	TGTGCCAGCAGCTTTTTGGGGGCCGACGAGCAGTACTTC
-	TRBV14	TRBJ2-1	TRBD2	CASSQTLAGGNEQFF	TGTGCCAGCAGCCAAACCCTAGCGGGAGGCAATGAGCAGTTCTTC
few	TRBV5-1	TRBJ2-3	TRBD2	CASSPGLAGPTDTQYF	TGCGCCAGCAGCCCGGGACTAGCGGGCCCCACAGATACGCAGTATTTT
few	TRBV9	TRBJ2-1	TRBD1	CASSKRTGFGNEQFF	TGTGCCAGCAGCAAACGGACAGGGTTCGGGAATGAGCAGTTCTTC
few	TRBV2	TRBJ2-7	-	CASSEVGQSYEQYF	TGTGCCAGCAGTGAAGTTGGACAATCCTACGAGCAGTACTTC
few	TRBV19	TRBJ2-1	TRBD2	CASSIGASGRNEQFF	TGTGCCAGTAGTATAGGAGCTAGCGGGAGGAATGAGCAGTTCTTC
-	TRBV7-6	TRBJ2-3	TRBD2	CASSFGLAGRTSTDTQYF	TGTGCCAGCAGCTTTGGACTAGCGGGAAGAACTAGCACAGATACGCAGTATTTT
few	TRBV27	TRBJ1-3	-	CASSPRGETVLGNTIYF	TGTGCCAGCAGTCCAAGGGGGGAGACAGTACTTGGAAACACCATATATTTT